Given below is one T cell receptor (beta chain) in context. These data are taken from a study of shared T cell receptors in the human thymus. Assay used: immunoSEQ multiplex PCR; TCRdb lists only in-frame clones, some missing. The table records over 65,000 clones, around 96% of them present only once. V lost 2 bases, J lost 4 bases, and 6 bases stayed unmatched. The CDR3 is 18 residues long. The germline V gene encodes CDR1 SGHRS and CDR2 YFSETQ. The chain carries TRBV5-1 and TRBJ2-1; 16 bases line up with TRBD2. The TCR was taken from a human donor. The sequencing input was thymocytes. The CDR3, as DNA: TGCGCCAGCAGCTTTCCGGGACTAGCGGGGGGGCCGTACAATGAGCAGTTCTTC. It specifies CASSFPGLAGGPYNEQFF.